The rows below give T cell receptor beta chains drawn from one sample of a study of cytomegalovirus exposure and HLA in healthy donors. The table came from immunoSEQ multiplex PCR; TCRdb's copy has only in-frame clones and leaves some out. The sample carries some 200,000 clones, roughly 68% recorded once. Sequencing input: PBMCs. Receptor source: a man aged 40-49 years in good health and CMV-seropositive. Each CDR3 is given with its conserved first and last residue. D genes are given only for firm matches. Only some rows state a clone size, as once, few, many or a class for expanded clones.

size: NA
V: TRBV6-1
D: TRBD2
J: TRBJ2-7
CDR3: CASSEWGGGPTYEQYF
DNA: TGTGCCAGCAGTGAATGGGGCGGGGGGCCAACCTACGAGCAGTACTTC

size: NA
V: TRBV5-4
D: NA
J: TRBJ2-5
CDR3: CASSIRVGVETQYF
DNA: TGTGCCAGCAGCATTAGGGTAGGGGTGGAGACCCAGTACTTC

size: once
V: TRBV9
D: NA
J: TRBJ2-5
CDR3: CASSPEGVGQETQYF
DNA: TGTGCCAGCAGCCCTGAAGGGGTCGGGCAGGAGACCCAGTACTTC

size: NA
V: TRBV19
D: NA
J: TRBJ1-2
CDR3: CASSRRRANYGYTF
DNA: TGTGCCAGTAGCCGACGGAGAGCTAACTATGGCTACACCTTC

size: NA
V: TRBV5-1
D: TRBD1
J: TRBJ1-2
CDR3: CASSLEGQVYGYTF
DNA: TGCGCCAGCAGCTTGGAAGGACAGGTCTATGGCTACACCTTC

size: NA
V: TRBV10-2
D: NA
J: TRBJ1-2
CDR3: CASSDPTGGYTF
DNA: TGCGCCAGCTCGGACCCGACGGGGGGCTACACCTTC

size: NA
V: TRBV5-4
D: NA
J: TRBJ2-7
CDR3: CASRDGQESSYEQYF
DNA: TGTGCCAGCAGAGATGGACAAGAAAGCTCCTACGAGCAGTACTTC

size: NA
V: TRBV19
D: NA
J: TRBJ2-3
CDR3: CASKRGGGTDTQYF
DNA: TGTGCCAGTAAGAGGGGCGGGGGCACAGATACGCAGTATTTT

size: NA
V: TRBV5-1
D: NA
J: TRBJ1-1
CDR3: CASSLANSGDTEAFF
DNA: TGCGCCAGCAGCTTGGCGAACTCCGGGGACACTGAAGCTTTCTTT

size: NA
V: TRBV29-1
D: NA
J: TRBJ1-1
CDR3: CSVEVRGGTEAFF
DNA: TGCAGCGTTGAGGTGCGGGGTGGCACTGAAGCTTTCTTT

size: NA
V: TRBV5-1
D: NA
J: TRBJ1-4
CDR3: CASSPQGGANEKLFF
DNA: TGCGCCAGCAGCCCGCAGGGAGGGGCTAATGAAAAACTGTTTTTT

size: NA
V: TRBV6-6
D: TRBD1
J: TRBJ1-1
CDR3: CASSQTGAPGTEAFF
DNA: TGTGCCAGCAGTCAGACAGGGGCCCCCGGCACTGAAGCTTTCTTT

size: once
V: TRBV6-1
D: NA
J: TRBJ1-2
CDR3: CASSDGYGRANYGYTF
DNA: TGTGCCAGCAGTGATGGTTATGGCAGGGCTAACTATGGCTACACCTTC

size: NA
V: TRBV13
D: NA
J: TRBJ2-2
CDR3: CASSHQGAGELFF
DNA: TGTGCCAGCAGCCACCAAGGGGCCGGGGAGCTGTTTTTT

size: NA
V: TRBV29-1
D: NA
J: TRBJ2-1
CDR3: CSGQRIEYSEQFF
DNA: TGCAGCGGCCAGAGGATCGAATATAGTGAGCAGTTCTTC

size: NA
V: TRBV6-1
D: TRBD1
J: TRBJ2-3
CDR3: CASKLQGSVDTQYF
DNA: TGTGCCAGCAAACTACAGGGGTCGGTAGATACGCAGTATTTT

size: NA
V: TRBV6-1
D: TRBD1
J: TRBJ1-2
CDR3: CAIQGALYGYTF
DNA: TGTGCCATACAGGGGGCCCTCTATGGCTACACCTTC

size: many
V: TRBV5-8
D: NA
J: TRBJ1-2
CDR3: CASSLRSFNYGYTF
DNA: TGTGCCAGCAGCTTGAGGAGTTTTAACTATGGCTACACCTTC

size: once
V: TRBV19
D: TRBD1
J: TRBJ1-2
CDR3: CASSVTGTGRMGGYTF
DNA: TGTGCCAGTAGTGTCACCGGGACAGGTAGAATGGGTGGCTACACCTTC

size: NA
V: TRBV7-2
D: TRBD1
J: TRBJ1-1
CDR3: CASSLSGQGRNTEAFF
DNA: TGTGCCAGCAGCTTATCTGGACAGGGTCGGAACACTGAAGCTTTCTTT

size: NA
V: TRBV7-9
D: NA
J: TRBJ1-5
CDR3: CASSLGTGSNQPQHF
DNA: TGTGCCAGCAGCCTAGGAACAGGTAGCAATCAGCCCCAGCATTTT

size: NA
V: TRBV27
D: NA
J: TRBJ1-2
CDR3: CASSLMVSGAGYTF
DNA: TGTGCCAGCAGTTTAATGGTGTCAGGGGCGGGCTACACCTTC

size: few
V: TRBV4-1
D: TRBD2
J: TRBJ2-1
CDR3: CASSPTSGDYNEQFF
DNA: TGCGCCAGCAGCCCAACTAGCGGGGACTACAATGAGCAGTTCTTC

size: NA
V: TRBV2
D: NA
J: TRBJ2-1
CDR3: CASSEAGRWGNEQFF
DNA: TGTGCCAGCAGTGAAGCAGGGAGATGGGGTAATGAGCAGTTCTTC

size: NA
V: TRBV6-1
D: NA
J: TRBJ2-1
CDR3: CASSDGGYRSDEQFF
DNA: TGTGCCAGCAGTGACGGGGGATATCGGAGCGATGAGCAGTTCTTC

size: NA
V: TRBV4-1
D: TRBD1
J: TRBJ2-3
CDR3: CASSQSFTGTGGTDTQYF
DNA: TGCGCCAGCAGCCAATCCTTTACCGGGACAGGGGGCACAGATACGCAGTATTTT

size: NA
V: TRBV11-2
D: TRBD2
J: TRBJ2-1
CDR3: CASSLRLAGGNEQFF
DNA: TGTGCCAGCAGCTTGAGACTAGCGGGGGGAAATGAGCAGTTCTTC

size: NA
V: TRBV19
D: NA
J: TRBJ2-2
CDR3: CASSGTSRTYRDTGELFF
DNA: TGTGCCAGTAGTGGAACCAGCCGGACTTACCGGGACACCGGGGAGCTGTTTTTT

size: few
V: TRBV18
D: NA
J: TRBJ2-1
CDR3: CASSPLGGKNNEQFF
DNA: TGTGCCAGCTCACCACTCGGAGGGAAGAACAATGAGCAGTTCTTC

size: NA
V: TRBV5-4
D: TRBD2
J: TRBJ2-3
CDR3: CASSRGLAGGFEDTQYF
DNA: TGTGCCAGCAGCCGAGGACTAGCGGGGGGATTCGAGGATACGCAGTATTTT

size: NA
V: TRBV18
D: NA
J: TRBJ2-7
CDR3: CASSPGLLVYEQYF
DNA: TGTGCCAGCTCCCCCGGACTACTAGTCTACGAGCAGTACTTC

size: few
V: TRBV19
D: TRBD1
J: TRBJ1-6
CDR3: CASSQDRDSPSSPLHF
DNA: TGTGCCAGTAGCCAGGACCGGGACAGTCCTTCCTCACCCCTCCACTTT

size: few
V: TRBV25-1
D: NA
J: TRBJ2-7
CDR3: CASSELNGQGGFEQYF
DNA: TGTGCCAGCAGTGAACTAAATGGGCAGGGAGGATTCGAGCAGTACTTC

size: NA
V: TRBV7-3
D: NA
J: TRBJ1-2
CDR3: CASSTTQTNYGYTF
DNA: TGTGCCAGCAGCACGACACAGACGAACTATGGCTACACCTTC

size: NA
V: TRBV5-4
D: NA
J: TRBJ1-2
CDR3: CASSLTQGKYGYTF
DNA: TGTGCCAGCAGCTTGACGCAGGGGAAGTATGGCTACACCTTC

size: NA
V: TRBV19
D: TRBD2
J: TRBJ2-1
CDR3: CASSISGGTYNEQFF
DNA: TGTGCCAGTAGTATTTCCGGGGGGACCTACAATGAGCAGTTCTTC

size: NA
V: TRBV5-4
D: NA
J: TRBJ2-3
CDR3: CASSPDGQSTDTQYF
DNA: TGTGCCAGCAGCCCTGATGGACAGAGCACAGATACGCAGTATTTT

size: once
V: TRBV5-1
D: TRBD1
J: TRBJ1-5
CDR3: CASSVEGARNQPQHF
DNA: TGCGCCAGCAGCGTCGAGGGGGCTAGGAATCAGCCCCAGCATTTT

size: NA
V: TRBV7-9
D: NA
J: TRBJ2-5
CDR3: CASSLLAPRGETQYF
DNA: TGTGCCAGCAGCTTACTGGCCCCCAGGGGCGAGACCCAGTACTTC

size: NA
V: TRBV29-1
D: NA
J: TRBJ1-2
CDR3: CSVEDTRGGGYGYTF
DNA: TGCAGCGTTGAAGATACAAGGGGTGGGGGGTATGGCTACACCTTC

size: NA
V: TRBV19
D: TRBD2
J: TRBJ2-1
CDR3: CASSIGLDLSIHEQFF
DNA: TGTGCCAGTAGTATCGGACTAGACCTAAGTATCCATGAGCAGTTCTTC

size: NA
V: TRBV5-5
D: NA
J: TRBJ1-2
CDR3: CASSLEGRMNGYTF
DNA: TGTGCCAGCAGCCTAGAGGGCCGAATGAATGGCTACACCTTC

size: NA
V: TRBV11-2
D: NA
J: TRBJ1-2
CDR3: CASSLGTNYGYTF
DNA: TGTGCCAGCAGCTTAGGGACAAACTATGGCTACACCTTC

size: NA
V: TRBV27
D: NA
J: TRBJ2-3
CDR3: CASSLPSTDTQYF
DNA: TGTGCCAGCAGTCTACCGAGCACAGATACGCAGTATTTT

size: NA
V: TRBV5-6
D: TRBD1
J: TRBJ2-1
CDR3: CASSRGQGTYNEQFF
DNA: TGTGCCAGCAGTAGGGGACAGGGGACCTACAATGAGCAGTTCTTC

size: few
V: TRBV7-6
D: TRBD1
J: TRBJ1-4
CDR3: CASSNAGTANEKLFF
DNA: TGTGCCAGCAGTAACGCCGGGACAGCTAATGAAAAACTGTTTTTT

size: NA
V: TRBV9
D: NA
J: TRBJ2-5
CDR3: CASSVGSIKETQYF
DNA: TGTGCCAGCAGCGTAGGGAGCATAAAAGAGACCCAGTACTTC

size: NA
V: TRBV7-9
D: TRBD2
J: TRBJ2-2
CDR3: CASSSPVSSSSGEQSF
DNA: TGTGCCAGCAGCTCCCCCGTTTCCTCTTCCAGCGGGGAGCAGTCTTTT